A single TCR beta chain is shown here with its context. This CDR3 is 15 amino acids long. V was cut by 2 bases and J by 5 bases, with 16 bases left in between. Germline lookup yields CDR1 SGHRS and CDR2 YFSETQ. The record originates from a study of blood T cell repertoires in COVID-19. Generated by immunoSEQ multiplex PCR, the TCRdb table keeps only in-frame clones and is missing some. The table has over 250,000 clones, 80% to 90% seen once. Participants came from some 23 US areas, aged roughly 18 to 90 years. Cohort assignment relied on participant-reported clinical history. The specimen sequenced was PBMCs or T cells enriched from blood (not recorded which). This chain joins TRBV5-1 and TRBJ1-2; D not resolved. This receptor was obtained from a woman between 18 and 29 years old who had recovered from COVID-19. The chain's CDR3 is CASSFGGSGEYGYTF. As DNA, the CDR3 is TGCGCCAGCAGCTTTGGAGGTTCCGGGGAATATGGCTACACCTTC.